The next 2 T cell receptor beta chains were all read from a single sample in a study of T cells after yellow fever vaccination. TCRdb ran MiXCR on the 5' RACE reads and lists one entry per CDR3 protein. The table shows some 54,000 distinct CDR3 sequences, with more than 6.5% occurring only once. The sample consisted of CD8+ T cells not binding an NS4B(214-222) dextramer, sorted from PBMCs, taken about 41 days after the first yellow fever vaccination. The receptors originated from a man between 18 and 35 years old who received the YFV17D yellow fever vaccine.

The table lists this clonotype with many counts. This chain links TRBV7-9 with TRBJ1-6; D might be TRBD1 (5 bases). In germline, CDR1 is SEHNR, CDR2 FQNEAQ (reference sequence). The CDR3 runs 16 residues. Trimming took off 5 bases at V and 0 bases at J, with 11 bases between the two ends. This CDR3 reads CASSARGSSYNSPLHF. DNA for the CDR3: TGTGCCAGCAGCGCAAGGGGAAGCTCCTATAATTCACCCCTCCACTTT.

Here the CDR3 DNA reads TGCGCCAGCAGCCAAAGGAAACAGGGATCCTCCTACAATGAGCAGTTCTTC. Translation gives CASSQRKQGSSYNEQFF. The chain has TRBV4-3 and TRBJ2-1; D possibly corresponds to TRBD1 (6 bases). This CDR3 has 17 residues. Germline lookup yields CDR1 LGHNA and CDR2 YSLEER. Trimming shortened V by 2 bases and J by 0 bases, and 14 bases separated the two germline ends.